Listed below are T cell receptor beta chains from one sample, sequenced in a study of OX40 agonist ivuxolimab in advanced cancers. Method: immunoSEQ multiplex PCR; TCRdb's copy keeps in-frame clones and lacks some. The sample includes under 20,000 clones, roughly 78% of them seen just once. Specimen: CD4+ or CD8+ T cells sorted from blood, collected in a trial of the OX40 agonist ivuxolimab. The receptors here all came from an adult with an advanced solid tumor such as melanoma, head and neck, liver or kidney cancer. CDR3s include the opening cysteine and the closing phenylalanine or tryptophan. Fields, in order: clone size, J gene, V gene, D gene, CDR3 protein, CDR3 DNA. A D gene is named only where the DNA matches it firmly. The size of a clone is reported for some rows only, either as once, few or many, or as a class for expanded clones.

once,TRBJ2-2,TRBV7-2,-,CASSLANLLSLDSYTGELFF,TGTGCCAGCAGCTTAGCGAACCTACTTTCCCTGGACAGCTACACCGGGGAGCTGTTTTTT
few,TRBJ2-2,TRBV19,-,CASSIDQFSLPGELFF,TGTGCCAGTAGTATAGATCAGTTCTCCTTGCCGGGGGAGCTGTTTTTT
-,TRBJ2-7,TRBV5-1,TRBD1,CASSLAGQGYEQYF,TGCGCCAGCAGCTTGGCCGGACAGGGATACGAGCAGTACTTC
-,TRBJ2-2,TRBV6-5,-,CASRSGARNTGELFF,TGTGCCAGCAGGTCGGGTGCTAGGAACACCGGGGAGCTGTTTTTT
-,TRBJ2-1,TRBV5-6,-,CASSFTSYNEQFF,TGTGCCAGCAGCTTCACTTCCTACAATGAGCAGTTCTTC
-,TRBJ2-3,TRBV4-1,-,CASSQEDRGDTDTQYF,TGCGCCAGCAGCCAAGAGGACCGGGGTGACACAGATACGCAGTATTTT
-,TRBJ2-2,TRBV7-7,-,CASSTLQHTGELFF,TGTGCCAGCAGCACCCTACAGCACACCGGGGAGCTGTTTTTT
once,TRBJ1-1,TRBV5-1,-,CASSLVQPNTEAFF,TGCGCCAGCAGCTTGGTACAGCCGAACACTGAAGCTTTCTTT
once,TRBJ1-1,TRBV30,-,CAWSPFNTEAFF,TGTGCCTGGAGCCCGTTCAACACTGAAGCTTTCTTT
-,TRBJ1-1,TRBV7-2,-,CASSFKRGGTEAFF,TGTGCCAGCAGCTTTAAAAGAGGGGGGACTGAAGCTTTCTTT
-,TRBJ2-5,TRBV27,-,CASSLSNLPGETQYF,TGTGCCAGCAGTTTATCCAACCTCCCAGGAGAGACCCAGTACTTC
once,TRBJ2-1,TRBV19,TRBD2,CASSPLPGGPHEQFF,TGTGCCAGTAGTCCTTTACCGGGAGGGCCCCATGAGCAGTTCTTC
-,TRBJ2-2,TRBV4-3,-,CASSQEVTGRNTGELFF,TGCGCCAGCAGCCAAGAAGTAACAGGGAGGAACACCGGGGAGCTGTTTTTT
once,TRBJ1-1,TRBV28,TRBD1,CASSPRGQGGTEAFF,TGTGCCAGCAGCCCCCGGGGACAGGGGGGCACTGAAGCTTTCTTT
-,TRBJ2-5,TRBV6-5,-,CASSYSTEETQYF,TGTGCCAGCAGTTACTCGACCGAGGAGACCCAGTACTTC
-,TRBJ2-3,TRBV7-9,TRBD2,CASSHGVAGGTDTQYF,TGTGCCAGCAGCCATGGGGTAGCGGGGGGCACAGATACGCAGTATTTT
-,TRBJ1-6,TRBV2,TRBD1,CASTQGTGHSPLHF,TGTGCCAGCACCCAGGGGACAGGTCATTCACCCCTCCACTTT
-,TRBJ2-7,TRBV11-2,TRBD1,CASREDRGRVEQYF,TGTGCCAGCAGGGAGGACAGGGGGCGGGTCGAGCAGTACTTC
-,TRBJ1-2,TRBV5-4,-,CASSLVAGLNYGYTF,TGTGCCAGCAGCTTGGTTGCAGGGCTTAACTATGGCTACACCTTC
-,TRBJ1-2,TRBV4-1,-,CASSHLGFSNYGYTF,TGCGCCAGCAGCCACCTGGGTTTCTCCAACTATGGCTACACCTTC
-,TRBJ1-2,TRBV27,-,CASSLSLGGANGYTF,TGTGCCAGCAGTTTATCCCTGGGGGGGGCCAATGGCTACACCTTC
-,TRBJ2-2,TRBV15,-,CATSRTSTGELFF,TGTGCCACCAGCAGGACCTCCACCGGGGAGCTGTTTTTT
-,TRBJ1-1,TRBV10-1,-,CASREAQGTEAFF,TGCGCCAGCAGGGAGGCGCAGGGCACTGAAGCTTTCTTT
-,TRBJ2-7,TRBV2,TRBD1,CASSESEGQVFLEQYF,TGTGCCAGCAGTGAAAGTGAGGGACAGGTCTTTCTCGAGCAGTACTTC
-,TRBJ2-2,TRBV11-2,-,CASSLGSGGFNTGELFF,TGTGCCAGCAGCTTAGGCTCCGGCGGGTTCAACACCGGGGAGCTGTTTTTT
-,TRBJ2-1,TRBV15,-,CATSRDVGGLYNEQFF,TGTGCCACCAGCAGAGATGTAGGGGGGCTCTACAATGAGCAGTTCTTC
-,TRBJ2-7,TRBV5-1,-,CASSPLEGSVYEQYF,TGCGCCAGCAGCCCTCTCGAGGGGAGTGTCTACGAGCAGTACTTC
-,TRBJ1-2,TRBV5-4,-,CASSRPGHYGYTF,TGTGCCAGCAGTCGCCCGGGACACTATGGCTACACCTTC
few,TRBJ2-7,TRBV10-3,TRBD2,CAIRSGGWEEQYF,TGTGCCATCAGGTCGGGAGGGTGGGAGGAGCAGTACTTC
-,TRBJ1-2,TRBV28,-,CASSFLITGYGYTF,TGTGCCAGCAGTTTCCTCATAACAGGGTATGGCTACACCTTC
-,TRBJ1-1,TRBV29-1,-,CSVLDMNTEAFF,TGCAGCGTGCTTGACATGAACACTGAAGCTTTCTTT
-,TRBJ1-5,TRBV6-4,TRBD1,CASSGQGYSNQPQHF,TGTGCCAGCAGTGGACAGGGTTATAGCAATCAGCCCCAGCATTTT
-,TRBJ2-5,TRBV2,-,CASSPSRGETQYF,TGTGCCAGCAGCCCGAGTCGCGGGGAGACCCAGTACTTC
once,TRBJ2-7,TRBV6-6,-,CASRETRDSVSYEQYF,TGTGCCAGCAGGGAGACCCGGGACTCGGTCTCCTACGAGCAGTACTTC
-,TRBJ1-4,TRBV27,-,CASSPSLGQREKLFF,TGTGCCAGCAGTCCAAGTCTGGGGCAAAGGGAAAAACTGTTTTTT
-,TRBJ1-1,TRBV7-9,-,CASSLGGVNTEAFF,TGTGCCAGCAGCCTAGGAGGGGTGAACACTGAAGCTTTCTTT
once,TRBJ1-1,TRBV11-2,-,CASSPRPGVGAFF,TGTGCCAGCAGCCCCCGACCAGGGGTTGGCGCTTTCTTT
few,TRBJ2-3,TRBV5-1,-,CASSLVSTDTQYF,TGCGCCAGCAGCTTGGTCAGCACAGATACGCAGTATTTT
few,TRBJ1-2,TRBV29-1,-,CSVEGGGYGYTF,TGCAGCGTTGAAGGCGGGGGCTATGGCTACACCTTC
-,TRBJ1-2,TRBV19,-,CASTWGPSGVF,TGTGCCAGTACCTGGGGACCGAGCGGGGTCTTC
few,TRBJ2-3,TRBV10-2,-,CASSGERLTDTQYF,TGCGCCAGCAGTGGGGAGCGGCTCACAGATACGCAGTATTTT
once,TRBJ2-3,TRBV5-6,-,CASSPGLLDTDTQYF,TGTGCCAGCAGCCCGGGGCTCCTGGACACAGATACGCAGTATTTT
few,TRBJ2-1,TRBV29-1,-,CSVVPAYNEQFF,TGCAGCGTTGTCCCTGCCTACAATGAGCAGTTCTTC
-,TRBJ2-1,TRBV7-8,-,CASSLVEDARHNEQFF,TGTGCCAGCAGCTTAGTTGAGGACGCGCGCCACAATGAGCAGTTCTTC
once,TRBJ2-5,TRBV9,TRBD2,CASSSGGQETQYF,TGTGCCAGCAGTAGCGGGGGGCAAGAGACCCAGTACTTC
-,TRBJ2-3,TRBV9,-,CASSVAGRISTDTQYF,TGTGCCAGCAGCGTAGCGGGTAGGATCAGCACAGATACGCAGTATTTT
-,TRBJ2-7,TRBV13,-,CASSEGLAYEQYF,TGTGCCAGCAGTGAAGGCTTAGCCTACGAGCAGTACTTC
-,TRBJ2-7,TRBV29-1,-,CSVETAGGGYEQYF,TGCAGCGTTGAAACGGCTGGAGGGGGTTACGAGCAGTACTTC
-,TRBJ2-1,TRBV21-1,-,CASSPFSDTSYNEQFF,TGTGCCAGCTCCCCCTTCTCGGACACCTCCTACAATGAGCAGTTCTTC